This T cell receptor beta chain was profiled in a study of cytomegalovirus exposure and HLA in healthy donors. Study outcomes and limitations: In a later analysis, an Asian-associated ancestry cluster reportedly showed fewer N-insertions than the approximately 610-donor mean.

To note about this clone: What it binds is not known.

The germline CDR1 and CDR2 sequences are SGHTA and FQGTGA. The V gene end was trimmed by 4 bases and the J gene end by 6 bases; junction bases not matched to a gene: 3. The CDR3 contains 13 residues. Primers included in the PCR were 60 Vbeta and 13 Jbeta primers. Libraries were prepared by immunoSEQ multiplex PCR; TCRdb keeps only in-frame clonotypes and omits some of them. The table records roughly 100,000 clones, 65% to 85% of them present only once. V is TRBV7-3 and J is TRBJ2-1, with 7 positions matching TRBD1. This clonotype originated in a woman in her sixties or seventies in good health and CMV-seropositive. Material for sequencing was PBMCs. CDR3 amino acids: CASSSTGINEQFF. The CDR3 DNA sequence: TGTGCCAGCAGCTCGACAGGGATCAATGAGCAGTTCTTC.